The 17 T cell receptor beta chains below all came from one sample that was sequenced in a study of naive and memory T cell subsets. Findings and caveats of the study: A few larger clonotypes appeared in naive repertoires, especially CD8, possibly memory cells re-expressing CD45RA.

These receptors have no identified antigens. An equimolar mix of two oligonucleotides served as the beta constant-region primer for TRBC1 and TRBC2. Ligated cDNA was amplified by four rounds of PCR with nested alpha and beta constant-region primers and SP2. In TCRdb, the UMI-ligation and nested PCR reads were re-called with MiXCR into one record per CDR3 protein. The sample holds approximately 150,000 distinct CDR3 sequences; roughly 22% are singletons and the top ten take 0.11%. The sample consisted of naive CD4+ T cells from blood. The receptors were sampled from a human donor in good health.

The chain uses TRBV12-3 or TRBV12-4 and TRBJ2-1, with 10 bases matching TRBD1. The CDR3 runs to 15 residues. The V and J ends lost 2 bases and 7 bases, in that order; junction bases with no gene match: 5. For the CDR3, the DNA is TGTGCCAGCAGTTTAAGACAGGGGGCTGTGAATGAGCAGTTCTTC. This encodes CASSLRQGAVNEQFF.

This clonotype showed up many times. The CDR3: CSAHGQGARSEAFF. The CDR3 bases are TGCAGCGCCCACGGACAGGGGGCGCGGAGTGAAGCTTTCTTT. V gene TRBV29-1 combines with J gene TRBJ1-1, with 11 bases lining up with TRBD1. This CDR3 comprises 14 residues. Looked up from germline, CDR1 is SQVTM and CDR2 is ANQGSEA. Trimming cost V 7 bases and J 7 bases; bases outside gene matches: 11.

In this sample, this clonotype turned up a few times. The chain is built from TRBV7-9 and TRBJ2-3; D unclear. CDR3 length equals 15 residues. Trimming removed 2 bases at V and 1 base at J, with 10 bases between. The germline CDR1 and CDR2 sequences are SEHNR and FQNEAQ (reference sequence). In DNA form, the CDR3 reads TGTGCCAGCAGCTTACAACAGCGTCGCACAGATACGCAGTATTTT. Protein product: CASSLQQRRTDTQYF.

This clonotype turned up a few times. The V call is TRBV7-3, the J call TRBJ2-1; D gene uncertain. The length of the CDR3 is 18 residues. V dropped 2 bases and J dropped 6 bases, with 23 bases sitting between them. Germline loops: CDR1 SGHTA, CDR2 FQGTGA. The CDR3 nucleotides read TGTGCCAGCAGCTTATTGGGCTTCGCGTCCAGGTTTGGCAATGAGCAGTTCTTC. Its protein is CASSLLGFASRFGNEQFF. Using reference TRBV7-3 and TRBJ2-1 for the parts outside the CDR3, the full variable domain is GAGVSQTPSNKVTEKGKYVELRCDPISGHTALYWYRQSLGQGPEFLIYFQGTGAADDSGLPNDRFFAVRPEGSVSTLKIQRTERGDSAVYLCASSLLGFASRFGNEQFFGPGTRLTVL.

This clonotype was detected a few times. The chain uses TRBV12-3 or TRBV12-4 and TRBJ2-3; 10 positions match TRBD2. With 2 bases clipped from V and 3 bases from J, the junction kept 17 bases outside the gene matches. The CDR3 contains 20 residues. The CDR3 DNA follows: TGTGCCAGCAGTTTACGGCTAGCGGGAGTACTATTCACGAGGACAGATACGCAGTATTTT. This encodes CASSLRLAGVLFTRTDTQYF.

This clonotype has a single count. The rearrangement links TRBV20-1 to TRBJ2-7; 9 bases align to TRBD2. The CDR3 runs 13 residues. Germline loops: CDR1 DFQATT, CDR2 SNEGSKA (reference sequence). Trimming took 7 bases from V and 4 from J; bases not matched to a gene: 8. CDR3 sequence (DNA): TGCAGTGGGGCGGGACTAGCAGGTTACGAGCAGTACTTC. Encoded protein: CSGAGLAGYEQYF.

The chain recombines TRBV7-9 with TRBJ2-4, with D perhaps matching TRBD2 (5 bases). The CDR3 has 17 residues. Germline V gene lookup returns CDR1 SEHNR and CDR2 FQNEAQ (reference sequence). The ends were cut back, 4 bases at V and 0 bases at J, with 16 bases in the middle. The CDR3 DNA reads as TGTGCCAGCAGCTCGAGCGGTTCAGGATTAGCCAAAAACATTCAGTACTTC. Amino acid sequence: CASSSSGSGLAKNIQYF.

Only a few counts were recorded for this clonotype. The chain links TRBV2 to TRBJ2-4, with TRBD1 matching over 8 bases. Germline CDR1 reads SNHLY; CDR2 reads FYNNEI. V dropped 7 bases and J dropped 1; count of bases not matched to a gene: 3. The CDR3 consists of 14 residues. CDR3 DNA: TGTGCCAGCAAACGACAGGGGGCCAAAAACATTCAGTACTTC. This sequence encodes CASKRQGAKNIQYF.

The rearrangement uses TRBV11-2 and TRBJ1-2; 7 bases match TRBD1. The J segment lost 8 bases and the V segment lost 1 base, leaving 10 bases of the junction unmatched. The germline V gene encodes CDR1 SGHAT and CDR2 FQNNGV. The CDR3 contains 15 residues. In nucleotides, the CDR3 is TGTGCCAGCAGCTTAGTAGGGGACAGATTCGGCGGCTACACCTTC. This codes for CASSLVGDRFGGYTF.

V gene TRBV20-1 combines with J gene TRBJ2-2; tentatively, D is TRBD2 (5 bases). This CDR3 contains 14 residues. V lost 6 bases and J 1 base, leaving 12 bases between the germline ends. From germline, CDR1 is DFQATT and CDR2 SNEGSKA (reference sequence). The DNA for the CDR3 is TGCAGTGCGCCTCAACGGGGGAACACCGGGGAGCTGTTTTTT. The encoded protein is CSAPQRGNTGELFF.

The chain uses TRBV28 and TRBJ2-3, with TRBD2 matching 7 bases. Germline V CDR1 and CDR2: MDHEN, SYDVKM. This CDR3 is 17 amino acids long. V trimming: 2 bases; J trimming: 0 bases; junction bases outside the gene matches: 8. The CDR3 DNA reads TGTGCCAGCAGTTTACCCTTTACTAGCGTGAGCACAGATACGCAGTATTTT. Protein sequence: CASSLPFTSVSTDTQYF. Filled out from reference TRBV28 and TRBJ2-3, the complete variable domain reads DVKVTQSSRYLVKRTGEKVFLECVQDMDHENMFWYRQDPGLGLRLIYFSYDVKMKEKGDIPEGYSVSREKKERFSLILESASTNQTSMYLCASSLPFTSVSTDTQYFGPGTRLTVL.

A few counts support this clonotype. The rearrangement uses TRBV20-1 and TRBJ2-3; D gene uncertain. CDR1 and CDR2 (germline): DFQATT, SNEGSKA (reference sequence). With 3 bases removed from V and 4 bases from J, the gap between germline ends came to 14 bases. This CDR3 has 14 amino acids. The DNA of the CDR3 is TGCAGTGCTAGCGGACCACACGGGCCAGATACGCAGTATTTT. Protein: CSASGPHGPDTQYF.

This rearrangement joins TRBV12-3 or TRBV12-4 to TRBJ2-1; 7 bases align to TRBD2. J gave up 0 bases and V 7 bases, and 9 bases lay outside the gene matches. This CDR3 region has 16 residues. CDR3 in amino acids: CASTKIAGSSYNEQFF. CDR3 nucleotides: TGTGCCAGCACCAAAATAGCGGGTAGCTCCTACAATGAGCAGTTCTTC.

The chain couples TRBV10-3 to TRBJ1-2; 9 positions agree with TRBD1. Trimming removed 6 bases from V and 4 bases from J; junction bases left unmatched: 15. CDR1 is ENHRY and CDR2 is SYGVKD in the germline V gene. The CDR3 spans 17 residues. The CDR3 loop is CAIRQRDREPSGYGYTF. For the CDR3, the DNA is TGTGCCATCAGGCAACGGGACAGGGAACCTTCGGGCTATGGCTACACCTTC.

This clonotype was detected a few times. The CDR3 DNA reads as TGTGCCAGCAGCCCCGCTTCCCCAGGCTCCGGTACGCAGTATTTT. Its translation: CASSPASPGSGTQYF. The J gene is TRBJ2-3, the V gene TRBV7-2; no definite D call. The CDR3 is 15 residues long. CDR1 and CDR2 from the germline V gene are SGHTA and FQGNSA. V was shortened by 5 bases and J by 8 bases, with 20 bases between the two germline ends.

Only a few counts were recorded for this clonotype. The chain is built from TRBV18 and TRBJ2-7; 8 bases match TRBD1. J was trimmed by 4 bases and V by 0 bases; bases with no gene match: 2. The germline V gene encodes CDR1 KGHSH and CDR2 LQKENI. The CDR3 spans 14 residues. Written as DNA, the CDR3 is TGTGCCAGCTCACCACCGACAGGGGTGTACGAGCAGTACTTC. It translates to CASSPPTGVYEQYF.

This sequence joins TRBV11-2 and TRBJ2-5; D may match TRBD1 or TRBD2 (5 bases each). Germline V gene sequence: CDR1 SGHAT, CDR2 FQNNGV. The CDR3 spans 17 residues. Trimming took off 2 bases at V and 1 base at J, with 17 bases between the two ends. CDR3 sequence reads: CASSLRAVGGVQETQYF. CDR3 coding DNA: TGTGCCAGCAGCTTACGGGCTGTTGGGGGAGTCCAAGAGACCCAGTACTTC.